These 32 T cell receptor beta chains came from one sample sequenced in a study of radiotherapy plus CTLA-4 blockade in lung cancer. Here immunoSEQ multiplex PCR was the method, and the copy in TCRdb shows in-frame clones only, minus some. The sample has about 95,000 clones, 83% seen once. Sequenced here: peripheral blood, sampled from a patient treated with radiotherapy plus ipilimumab. The receptors shown here come from a human donor with non-small cell lung cancer who had stable disease on radiotherapy plus ipilimumab.

The chain has TRBV5-1 and TRBJ2-1; D is tentatively TRBD1 or TRBD2 (5 bases each). From germline, CDR1 is SGHRS and CDR2 YFSETQ. The CDR3 sequence is 14 residues long. V dropped 4 bases and J dropped 2 bases, with 10 bases sitting between them. The CDR3 loop is CASSAGTAYNEQFF. As DNA, the CDR3 is TGCGCCAGCAGCGCAGGGACGGCCTACAATGAGCAGTTCTTC.

The chain employs TRBV27 and TRBJ1-1; 7 nucleotides agree with TRBD1. Germline CDR1 and CDR2: MNHEY and SMNVEV (reference sequence). The CDR3 loop spans 14 amino acids. The V segment lost 4 bases and the J segment 3 bases; nucleotides outside the gene matches: 5. The CDR3 region is CASSYRGRDTEAFF. The CDR3 DNA follows: TGTGCCAGCAGTTACAGGGGTCGGGACACTGAAGCTTTCTTT.

The chain links TRBV4-1 to TRBJ2-5; 12 bases fit TRBD1. Germline loops: CDR1 MGHRA, CDR2 YSYEKL. The CDR3 extends over 18 amino acids. The V gene end was trimmed by 4 bases and the J gene end by 2 bases; junction bases not matched to a gene: 11. The DNA for the CDR3 is TGCGCCAGCAGCCTTGGGACAGGGGGCGGGGGGGGTCAAGAGACCCAGTACTTC. It specifies CASSLGTGGGGGQETQYF.

The chain joins TRBV30 to TRBJ1-2; D is undetermined. This CDR3 is 13 amino acids long. V lost 0 bases to trimming and J lost 8 bases, with 13 bases between them. The germline gives CDR1 GTSNPN, CDR2 SVGIG (reference sequence). The chain's CDR3 is CAWSVLGGGGYTF. DNA of the CDR3: TGTGCCTGGAGTGTATTGGGCGGCGGGGGCTACACCTTC.

This clone was recorded only once. The chain is built from TRBV1 and TRBJ2-7; the D call of TRBD2 is as the table states it, not checked on the DNA. TRBV1 is termed a pseudogene. This CDR3 comprises 16 residues. CDR3: CTSSQDPGRGAGEQYF. The DNA of the CDR3 is TGCACCAGCAGCCAAGATCCGGGGCGGGGGGCTGGAGAGCAGTACTTC.

The chain has TRBV5-1 and TRBJ2-4, with 11 bases identical to TRBD2. Germline trimming cut 4 bases from V and 9 bases from J; bases unmatched to any gene: 15. This CDR3 contains 17 residues. Germline loops: CDR1 SGHRS, CDR2 YFSETQ. As DNA, the CDR3 is TGCGCCAGCAGCCCGACACCAGAGGGACTAGCGGTTCGCATTCAGTACTTC. Protein: CASSPTPEGLAVRIQYF.

This clone was picked up a small number of times. This chain links TRBV12-5 with TRBJ1-2; no definite D call. Germline V gives CDR1 LGHNT, CDR2 FRNRAP. V was shortened by 6 bases and J by 8 bases, with 10 bases between the two germline ends. The CDR3 sequence is 11 residues long. DNA for the CDR3: TGTGCTAGTGGCACCACTCACGGCTACACCTTC. It specifies CASGTTHGYTF.

V is TRBV6-4 and J is TRBJ1-1; D not resolved. The CDR3 sequence is 14 residues long. Between the trimmed V and J ends, which lost 2 bases and 1 base, there was a span of 8 bases. The germline V gene encodes CDR1 MRHNA and CDR2 SNTAGT. CDR3 nucleotides: TGTGCCAGCAGTGACAAGGATTCGAACACTGAAGCTTTCTTT. Its protein is CASSDKDSNTEAFF.

This clone occurred once. The V call is TRBV11-2, the J call TRBJ2-7, with D uncertain. The CDR3 has 11 amino acids. Germline V gene data show CDR1 as SGHAT and CDR2 as FQNNGV. Trimming took 5 bases from V and 2 from J, leaving 4 bases between them. This chain's CDR3 is CASSATYEQYF. Written as DNA, the CDR3 is TGTGCCAGCAGCGCGACCTACGAGCAGTACTTC.

This chain links TRBV18 with TRBJ1-1; perhaps TRBD1 as D (6 bases). Trimming removed 3 bases from V and 11 bases from J, with 22 bases in between. The V gene's germline CDR1 is KGHSH and CDR2 LQKENI. The CDR3 extends over 15 amino acids. CDR3 protein: CASSPSRGSREIAFF. As DNA, the CDR3 is TGTGCCAGCTCACCGTCCAGGGGATCCAGGGAGATTGCTTTCTTT.

This rearrangement joins TRBV6-6 to TRBJ2-2; 8 bases are shared with TRBD2. Germline trimming cut 2 bases from V and 6 bases from J; bases unmatched to any gene: 5. There are 15 residues in the CDR3. Germline CDR1 reads MNHNY; CDR2 reads SVGAGI (reference sequence). The CDR3 region is CASSYTGGPAGELFF. The CDR3 DNA sequence: TGTGCCAGCAGTTACACGGGGGGGCCCGCCGGGGAGCTGTTTTTT.

The chain combines TRBV29-1 with TRBJ1-1, with unresolved D. This CDR3 has 12 amino acids. Germline V CDR1 and CDR2: SQVTM, ANQGSEA. The V end was cut by 5 bases, the J end by 1 base, with 8 bases between. For the CDR3, the DNA is TGCAGCGTTTCAGATGGGAACACTGAAGCTTTCTTT. Translating it yields CSVSDGNTEAFF.

This clone turned up a few times. The V and J genes are TRBV4-1 and TRBJ1-3; TRBD1 aligns across 7 bases. The V segment lost 5 bases and the J segment 0 bases; nucleotides outside the gene matches: 7. The CDR3 has 16 amino acids. Germline CDR1 MGHRA, CDR2 YSYEKL. CDR3 in DNA: TGCGCCAGCAGCGAAACAGGGGCCAGCTCTGGAAACACCATATATTTT. Translated, it gives CASSETGASSGNTIYF.

CDR3 in amino acids: CASTLGSGGGTEAFF. CDR3 sequence (DNA): TGTGCCAGCACCCTAGGGAGCGGGGGTGGCACTGAAGCTTTCTTT. This chain links TRBV6-5 with TRBJ1-1; tentatively, D is TRBD1 (5 bases). With 7 bases removed from V and 4 bases from J, the gap between germline ends came to 19 bases. CDR1 and CDR2 (germline): MNHEY, SVGAGI. CDR3 length equals 15 residues.

V usage is TRBV11-2 and J usage is TRBJ2-1; 15 bases fit TRBD2. V was pared by 4 bases and J by 7 bases, with 8 bases of the junction left unmatched. CDR1 is SGHAT and CDR2 is FQNNGV in the germline V gene. CDR3 length: 17 amino acids. The CDR3 sequence is CASSSGLAGGSGNEQFF. CDR3 bases: TGTGCCAGCAGCTCGGGACTAGCGGGGGGCTCGGGAAATGAGCAGTTCTTC.

V is TRBV6-1 and J is TRBJ2-5, with D perhaps TRBD1 (6 bases). The CDR3 is 12 residues long. Germline CDR1 reads MNHNS; CDR2 reads SASEGT. Trimming left V 7 bases short and J 5 bases short, with 11 bases between. Here the CDR3 reads CASNQGLETQYF. The CDR3 DNA sequence: TGTGCCAGCAACCAGGGGTTGGAGACCCAGTACTTC.

The chain has TRBV5-6 and TRBJ1-1; the D gene is possibly TRBD1 (5 bases). This CDR3 is built from 14 residues. The V end lost 0 bases, the J end lost 10 bases, and 16 bases lay between the germline ends. Per germline, CDR1 SGHDT and CDR2 YYEEEE. CDR3 DNA: TGTGCCAGCAGCTTGGGGGGGATTTTGACGGGAGCTTTCTTT. Protein: CASSLGGILTGAFF. The whole variable domain, filled in from reference TRBV5-6 and TRBJ1-1, reads DAGVTQSPTHLIKTRGQQVTLRCSPKSGHDTVSWYQQALGQGPQFIFQYYEEEERQRGNFPDRFSGHQFPNYSSELNVNALLLGDSALYLCASSLGGILTGAFFGQGTRLTVV.

The chain links TRBV5-4 to TRBJ2-3; a weak D match, TRBD2 (5 bases). The CDR3 loop spans 13 amino acids. Looked up from germline, CDR1 is SGHNT and CDR2 is YYREEE (reference sequence). V dropped 0 bases and J dropped 5 bases, with 7 bases sitting between them. The CDR3 DNA reads as TGTGCCAGCAGCTTGGCCGGGGTAGATACGCAGTATTTT. It encodes CASSLAGVDTQYF. Based on the CDR3 plus reference TRBV5-4 and TRBJ2-3, the full variable domain is ETGVTQSPTHLIKTRGQQVTLRCSSQSGHNTVSWYQQALGQGPQFIFQYYREEENGRGNFPPRFSGLQFPNYSSELNVNALELDDSALYLCASSLAGVDTQYFGPGTRLTVL.

This chain connects TRBV7-6 to TRBJ1-4; D is undetermined. The CDR3 covers 13 residues. With 4 bases removed from V and 2 bases from J, the gap between germline ends came to 5 bases. CDR1 and CDR2 (germline): SGHVS, FNYEAQ. CDR3 sequence (DNA): TGTGCCAGCAGCTCCCCGACTAATGAAAAACTGTTTTTT. Protein: CASSSPTNEKLFF.

The J gene is TRBJ1-2, the V gene TRBV28; D might be TRBD1 (5 bases). Trimming cost V 6 bases and J 4 bases, with 21 bases left between them. CDR3 length: 16 residues. Germline loops: CDR1 MDHEN, CDR2 SYDVKM. The CDR3 DNA sequence: TGTGCCAGCAGGGCCATTAGGACACTAAGCCTCTATGGCTACACCTTC. This translates into CASRAIRTLSLYGYTF.

The V gene is TRBV10-1, the J gene TRBJ2-5; 12 bases fit TRBD2. Losses at the gene ends were 4 bases for V and 5 bases for J; bases not matched to a gene: 8. The CDR3 totals 16 residues. Germline CDR1 is WNHNN and CDR2 is SYGVQD (reference sequence). The CDR3 reads CASSGSTSGGMETQYF. CDR3 DNA: TGCGCCAGCAGTGGATCCACTAGCGGGGGGATGGAGACCCAGTACTTC.

This rearrangement joins TRBV5-6 to TRBJ2-4, with D tentatively TRBD1 (6 bases). The CDR3 has 13 residues. With 0 bases removed from V and 12 bases from J, the gap between germline ends came to 13 bases. The germline V gene encodes CDR1 SGHDT and CDR2 YYEEEE. The CDR3 region is CASSLGQGPNQYF. The CDR3 nucleotides are TGTGCCAGCAGCTTGGGGCAGGGGCCAAATCAGTACTTC.

The rearrangement links TRBV28 to TRBJ2-7, with 7 nucleotides matching TRBD2. Germline V gene data show CDR1 as MDHEN and CDR2 as SYDVKM. The junction had 5 bases not matched to a gene; V was cut back by 5 bases and J by 1 base. CDR3 length: 14 amino acids. CDR3 bases: TGTGCCAGCAGTGGGTGGACTAGTTCCTACGAGCAGTACTTC. This codes for CASSGWTSSYEQYF.

In its sample, this clone was seen once. The genes are TRBV11-2 and TRBJ2-7, with unresolved D. The germline V and J ends were trimmed by 3 bases and 6 bases, with 6 bases remaining between them. This CDR3 comprises 11 residues. Germline V CDR1 and CDR2: SGHAT, FQNNGV. CDR3 amino acids: CASSLDREQYF. CDR3 nucleotide sequence: TGTGCCAGCAGCTTGGATCGCGAGCAGTACTTC. The full variable domain, in which reference TRBV11-2 and TRBJ2-7 provide the parts outside the CDR3, is EAGVAQSPRYKIIEKRQSVAFWCNPISGHATLYWYQQILGQGPKLLIQFQNNGVVDDSQLPKDRFSAERLKGVDSTLKIQPAKLEDSAVYLCASSLDREQYFGPGTRLTVT.

The V and J genes are TRBV11-2 and TRBJ2-1; 13 positions match TRBD2. Germline loops: CDR1 SGHAT, CDR2 FQNNGV. The V gene end was trimmed by 2 bases and the J gene end by 6 bases; junction bases not matched to a gene: 4. This CDR3 comprises 16 residues. CDR3 DNA: TGTGCCAGCAGCTTATCACTAGCGGGAGGGGGCAATGAGCAGTTCTTC. Amino acid sequence: CASSLSLAGGGNEQFF.

The V gene is TRBV9, the J gene TRBJ1-2; D may be TRBD1 (6 bases). Germline V CDR1 and CDR2: SGDLS, YYNGEE. Trimming cost V 3 bases and J 2 bases, with 11 bases left between them. This CDR3 is built from 14 residues. In nucleotides, the CDR3 is TGTGCCAGCAGCGGTACAGGGTTAAACTATGGCTACACCTTC. As protein: CASSGTGLNYGYTF.

On this clone itself: Compared with germline, one end of the junction differs, possibly owing to a read error. V usage is TRBV13 and J usage is TRBJ2-6; no clear D. From germline, CDR1 is PRHDT and CDR2 FYEKMQ (reference sequence). The CDR3 runs 17 residues. The CDR3 loop is CASSALDWSSEANVLTF. The CDR3 DNA reads as TGTGCCAGCAGCGCGCTCGACTGGAGTTCTGAGGCCAACGTCCTGACTTTC.

The chain couples TRBV14 to TRBJ2-7, with TRBD1 matching over 9 bases. The V gene end was trimmed by 4 bases and the J gene end by 2 bases; junction bases not matched to a gene: 18. Per germline, CDR1 SGHDN and CDR2 FVKESK. The CDR3 runs 19 residues. This CDR3 is CASSPNPGQGRASTYEQYF. CDR3 in DNA: TGTGCCAGCAGCCCGAATCCGGGACAGGGTCGAGCCTCCACCTACGAGCAGTACTTC.

The chain carries TRBV29-1 and TRBJ2-1, with 15 bases lining up with TRBD2. J was trimmed by 6 bases and V by 6 bases; bases with no gene match: 6. CDR3 size: 15 residues. Germline CDR1 and CDR2: SQVTM and ANQGSEA. The CDR3 reads CSVGLGLAGGNEQFF. As DNA, the CDR3 is TGCAGCGTCGGCCTGGGACTAGCGGGAGGCAATGAGCAGTTCTTC.

The chain is built from TRBV13 and TRBJ2-4, with D possibly matching TRBD2 (5 bases). V was cut by 0 bases and J by 0 bases, with 6 bases left in between. This CDR3 spans 15 amino acids. CDR1 and CDR2 from the germline V gene are PRHDT and FYEKMQ (reference sequence). CDR3 DNA: TGTGCCAGCAGCTTAGGCGGACTAGCCAAAAACATTCAGTACTTC. This translates into CASSLGGLAKNIQYF.

The chain joins TRBV28 to TRBJ2-6; a weak D match, TRBD2 (6 bases). Trimming took off 4 bases at V and 2 bases at J, with 9 bases between the two ends. Germline V gene data show CDR1 as MDHEN and CDR2 as SYDVKM. The CDR3 runs 15 residues. CDR3 sequence: CASSSGSTGANVLTF. The CDR3 nucleotides are TGTGCCAGCAGTTCCGGGAGCACTGGGGCCAACGTCCTGACTTTC.

J is TRBJ1-2 and V is TRBV7-8; D possibly corresponds to TRBD1 (5 bases). The CDR3 sequence is 15 residues long. Germline values: CDR1 SGHVS, CDR2 FQNEAQ. Trimming cost V 5 bases and J 3 bases, with 16 bases left between them. The chain's CDR3 is CASSPQGWGDYGYTF. The CDR3 DNA is TGTGCCAGCAGCCCCCAAGGGTGGGGGGACTATGGCTACACCTTC.